Presented here are 17 T cell receptor beta chains from one specimen sequenced in a study of a mutant IDH1 vaccine in newly diagnosed glioma. The data were produced by immunoSEQ multiplex PCR, yet TCRdb's version contains in-frame clones alone and is incomplete. The sample shows approximately 41,000 clones, more than 80% of them seen only once. Antigens of these TCRs are unknown. Regarding time point: week 35, safety follow-up. Vaccination used 300 ug of mutant IDH1 20-mer peptide per dose, with topical imiquimod. The sample here was PBMCs, taken from a glioma patient whose treatment included an IDH1 peptide vaccine. Receptor source: a man aged 40-49 years with glioma.

This clone is categorized as large. This chain connects TRBV11-2 to TRBJ2-7, with D possibly being TRBD2 (6 bases). CDR3 size: 15 residues. Between the trimmed V and J ends, which lost 4 bases and 6 bases, there was a span of 19 bases. Germline CDR1 and CDR2: SGHAT and FQNNGV. The CDR3 region is CASSWSTAEGGEQYV. DNA for the CDR3: TGTGCCAGCAGCTGGTCGACAGCGGAGGGTGGCGAGCAGTACGTC.

This chain connects TRBV7-9 to TRBJ2-7; TRBD1 matches 7 bases. The V and J ends lost 6 bases and 6 bases, in that order; junction bases with no gene match: 11. The CDR3 covers 14 residues. In germline, CDR1 is SEHNR, CDR2 FQNEAQ (reference sequence). The CDR3 loop is CASSSERGLAEQYF. CDR3 nucleotide sequence: TGTGCCAGCAGTTCCGAGAGGGGGCTAGCCGAGCAGTACTTC.

The chain recombines TRBV7-2 with TRBJ2-5, with a possible D match to TRBD1 (6 bases). V shed 5 bases and J shed 3 bases, with 13 bases lying between them. The CDR3 is made up of 14 amino acids. Per germline, CDR1 SGHTA and CDR2 FQGNSA. The CDR3 DNA is TGTGCCAGCAGCCCTGACAGGCGGGAAGAGACCCAGTACTTC. Translating it yields CASSPDRREETQYF. The variable domain in full, with the rest retrieved from reference TRBV7-2 and TRBJ2-5, is GAGVSQSPSNKVTEKGKDVELRCDPISGHTALYWYRQSLGQGLEFLIYFQGNSAPDKSGLPSDRFSAERTGGSVSTLTIQRTQQEDSAVYLCASSPDRREETQYFGPGTRLLVL.

The J gene is TRBJ1-2, the V gene TRBV2; D might be TRBD1 (6 bases). Trimming pared 7 bases from V and 8 bases from J, leaving 29 bases between. CDR3 size: 17 residues. CDR1 is SNHLY and CDR2 is FYNNEI in the germline V gene. CDR3 bases: TGTGCCAGCACCGGAATGAGAACAGGGTGGCTGGGATACGGCTACACCTTC. Translating it yields CASTGMRTGWLGYGYTF.

V gene TRBV6-5 combines with J gene TRBJ2-7; either TRBD1 or TRBD2 may fit D (6 bases each). The CDR3 extends over 16 amino acids. Germline V gene lookup returns CDR1 MNHEY and CDR2 SVGAGI. V lost 0 bases, J lost 5 bases, and 17 bases lay in between. CDR3 protein: CASSYSSEIGGHEQYF. CDR3 nucleotide sequence: TGTGCCAGCAGTTACTCGTCGGAGATCGGGGGCCACGAGCAGTACTTC.

The chain links TRBV19 to TRBJ1-5; D not resolved. The germline V gene encodes CDR1 LNHDA and CDR2 SQIVND (reference sequence). The V gene lost 2 bases and the J gene lost 5 bases, with 7 bases spanning the gap. CDR3 length: 13 residues. The CDR3 sequence is CASSITGDQPQHF. CDR3 coding DNA: TGTGCCAGTAGTATAACCGGCGATCAGCCCCAGCATTTT. The variable domain in full, completed from reference TRBV19 and TRBJ1-5, reads DGGITQSPKYLFRKEGQNVTLSCEQNLNHDAMYWYRQDPGQGLRLIYYSQIVNDFQKGDIAEGYSVSREKKESFPLTVTSAQKNPTAFYLCASSITGDQPQHFGDGTRLSIL.

This chain joins TRBV6-6 and TRBJ1-3, with a possible D match to TRBD1 (6 bases). Trimming shortened V by 5 bases and J by 0 bases, and 8 bases separated the two germline ends. The CDR3 totals 14 residues. Germline assignment: CDR1 MNHNY and CDR2 SVGAGI (reference sequence). The CDR3 loop reads CASSTGNSGNTIYF. CDR3 DNA sequence: TGTGCCAGCAGTACAGGGAACTCTGGAAACACCATATATTTT.

V gene TRBV19 combines with J gene TRBJ1-1; D may be TRBD1 (5 bases). Germline V gene sequence: CDR1 LNHDA, CDR2 SQIVND (reference sequence). CDR3 length: 15 residues. V was pared by 6 bases and J by 1 base, with 15 bases between. CDR3 DNA sequence: TGTGCCAGTAGGGCTTCGAGGGGTCGGAACACTGAAGCTTTCTTT. Translating it yields CASRASRGRNTEAFF.

V usage is TRBV6-7 and J usage is TRBJ1-4; TRBD1 agrees at 8 bases. TRBV6-7 is reported as an ORF; its role is uncertain. CDR3 length equals 16 residues. With 0 bases clipped from V and 3 bases from J, the junction kept 3 bases outside the gene matches. The CDR3 loop is CASSYSQGGPNEKLFF. The CDR3 nucleotides read TGTGCCAGCAGTTACTCACAGGGGGGCCCTAATGAAAAACTGTTTTTT.

This rearrangement joins TRBV6-1 to TRBJ1-2; TRBD1 is a possible D gene (5 bases). This CDR3 contains 15 residues. V lost 3 bases and J 5 bases, leaving 16 bases between the germline ends. Germline CDR1 reads MNHNS; CDR2 reads SASEGT. CDR3 sequence: CASSDVSGGAYGYTF. CDR3 in DNA: TGTGCCAGCAGTGACGTTTCGGGGGGAGCGTATGGCTACACCTTC.

The J gene is TRBJ1-3, the V gene TRBV5-1; the match to TRBD1 covers 7 bases. CDR1 is SGHRS and CDR2 is YFSETQ in the germline V gene. There are 17 residues in the CDR3. The V gene end was trimmed by 2 bases and the J gene end by 0 bases; junction bases not matched to a gene: 8. The CDR3 nucleotides read TGCGCCAGCAGCTTAGGGACAGACCGAAGCTCTGGAAACACCATATATTTT. It translates to CASSLGTDRSSGNTIYF.

In its sample, this clone was seen once. The chain employs TRBV7-2 and TRBJ1-3; 8 bases line up with TRBD1. This CDR3 is built from 15 residues. From germline, CDR1 is SGHTA and CDR2 FQGNSA. Trimming at V came to 4 bases and at J to 4 bases, leaving 6 bases not matched to a gene. The CDR3 here is CASSSQRDRGNTIYF. CDR3 nucleotide sequence: TGTGCCAGCAGCTCTCAACGGGACAGGGGAAACACCATATATTTT.

V usage is TRBV6-5 and J usage is TRBJ1-4; D remains unclear. The CDR3 covers 15 residues. V lost 6 bases and J lost 7, with 18 bases in between. Germline CDR1 is MNHEY and CDR2 is SVGAGI. CDR3 protein: CASSDTWGGSEKLFF. CDR3 nucleotide sequence: TGTGCCAGCAGCGATACTTGGGGAGGGAGTGAAAAACTGTTTTTT.

The chain recombines TRBV4-3 with TRBJ2-7, with 11 nucleotides matching TRBD2. The germline gives CDR1 LGHNA, CDR2 YSLEER. J was trimmed by 5 bases and V by 0 bases; bases with no gene match: 6. The CDR3 runs to 16 residues. CDR3 amino acids: CASSQDRASGRHEQYF. CDR3 bases: TGCGCCAGCAGCCAAGATAGGGCTAGCGGGAGGCACGAGCAGTACTTC.

The rearrangement links TRBV7-2 to TRBJ2-4; possible D gene TRBD2, 6 bases. V shed 4 bases and J shed 13 bases, with 14 bases lying between them. The germline V gene encodes CDR1 SGHTA and CDR2 FQGNSA. The CDR3 is 12 amino acids. CDR3 in amino acids: CASSSAGPVQYF. The DNA of the CDR3 is TGTGCCAGCAGCTCCGCGGGGCCGGTCCAGTACTTC.

The chain is built from TRBV7-2 and TRBJ2-2, with D maybe TRBD2 (6 bases). Per germline, CDR1 SGHTA and CDR2 FQGNSA. The CDR3 sequence is 16 residues long. The germline V and J ends were trimmed by 1 base and 1 base, with 10 bases remaining between them. The CDR3 region is CASSLEGGGNTGELFF. DNA of the CDR3: TGTGCCAGCAGCTTAGAGGGAGGTGGGAACACCGGGGAGCTGTTTTTT.

V usage is TRBV27 and J usage is TRBJ2-2, with D perhaps TRBD1 (7 bases). V was clipped by 7 bases and J by 5 bases, with 17 bases between them. This CDR3 contains 15 residues. Germline V gives CDR1 MNHEY, CDR2 SMNVEV (reference sequence). DNA of the CDR3: TGTGCCAGCATCCTCTCGACAGGGAGGACCGGGGAGCTGTTTTTT. This codes for CASILSTGRTGELFF.